The 25 T cell receptor beta chains below were found in one sample sequenced in a study of CXCR3-negative and CXCR3-positive naive CD8 T cells. Study outcomes and limitations: Against CXCR3-negative naive cells, CXCR3-positive naive cells showed more hydrophobic TRB CDR3s.

All TRB cDNA libraries came from 5' RACE performed with UMI labels. TCRdb reprocessed the 5' RACE reads, keeping one entry per CDR3 protein, no DNA. This listing includes some 140,000 distinct CDR3 sequences. These receptors have no known antigen. Specimen: naive CXCR3+ CD8+ T cells from blood. Subset reported: CD45RO-CCR7+CD27+CD95- naive CD8+ T cells expressing CXCR3 (TNR3+). Receptors were obtained from a human donor in good health. Some clones in this sample may be carry-over from other donors' samples.

The V call is TRBV20-1, the J call TRBJ2-1. CDR1 and CDR2 from the germline V gene are DFQATT and SNEGSKA (reference sequence). The CDR3 is made up of 15 amino acids. The chain's CDR3 is CSAASDLSSYNEQFF.

The chain uses TRBV6-2 or TRBV6-3 and TRBJ2-1. This CDR3 contains 14 residues. Germline-derived CDR1 and CDR2 are MNHEY and SVGEGT. CDR3 loop: CASSWRDSYNEQFF.

The chain links TRBV21-1 to TRBJ2-7; the TCRdb D gene call, TRBD2, has no DNA to confirm it. TRBV21-1 is a documented pseudogene. The CDR3 runs to 20 residues. The chain's CDR3 is CASSKYPYPTSGSGSYEQYF.

The gene calls are TRBV12-3 or TRBV12-4 and TRBJ1-4. This CDR3 is 12 amino acids long. The CDR3 loop is CASSSTGPVLFF.

This rearrangement joins TRBV5-1 to TRBJ2-7; the TCRdb D gene call, TRBD1, has no DNA to confirm it. Germline V CDR1 and CDR2: SGHRS, YFSETQ. The CDR3 covers 14 residues. CDR3 sequence reads: CASSLEGGTYEQYF. Combining the CDR3 with reference TRBV5-1 and TRBJ2-7 gives the whole variable domain KAGVTQTPRYLIKTRGQQVTLSCSPISGHRSVSWYQQTPGQGLQFLFEYFSETQRNKGNFPGRFSGRQFSNSRSEMNVSTLELGDSALYLCASSLEGGTYEQYFGPGTRLTVT.

This sequence joins TRBV29-1 and TRBJ2-1; TCRdb proposes TRBD2, but this gene call is untestable without DNA. The CDR3 runs 18 residues. Germline-derived CDR1 and CDR2 are SQVTM and ANQGSEA. The chain's CDR3 is CSVESGRDRINSYNEQFF.

The gene calls are TRBV12-3 or TRBV12-4 and TRBJ2-3. This CDR3 is 15 amino acids long. The CDR3 reads CASSLRASTADTQYF.

The chain has TRBV12-3 or TRBV12-4 and TRBJ2-7; TCRdb lists TRBD2, though no DNA is available to test this call. This CDR3 region has 11 residues. CDR3 in amino acids: CASSGGYEQYF.

The V gene is TRBV15, the J gene TRBJ2-3; TCRdb proposes TRBD1, but this gene call is untestable without DNA. This CDR3 has 15 amino acids. Looked up from germline, CDR1 is LNHNV and CDR2 is YYDKDF (reference sequence). CDR3 sequence reads: CATSRDRVPPDTQYF.

The rearrangement links TRBV20-1 to TRBJ2-7. CDR3 length: 11 amino acids. Germline CDR1 and CDR2: DFQATT and SNEGSKA (reference sequence). This CDR3 is CSARAIDEQYF.

This chain connects TRBV20-1 to TRBJ2-7. Germline CDR1 is DFQATT and CDR2 is SNEGSKA (reference sequence). CDR3 length: 13 residues. The CDR3 reads CSASMAGVYEQYF.

The genes are TRBV6-5 and TRBJ1-5. CDR3 length equals 14 residues. CDR1 is MNHEY and CDR2 is SVGAGI in the germline V gene. CDR3 in amino acids: CASKAGGRYQPQHF.

The CDR3 loop reads CASSQTGPSHSPLHF. The V and J genes are TRBV5-1 and TRBJ1-6; TCRdb's D gene call, TRBD1, goes unchecked for lack of DNA. CDR1 and CDR2 (germline): SGHRS, YFSETQ. The CDR3 is 15 amino acids.

The chain has TRBV21-1 and TRBJ2-7; TCRdb calls TRBD1, which cannot be checked without DNA. TRBV21-1 is tagged as a pseudogene. The CDR3 has 19 residues. CDR3 region: CASNDPTGLVLRNSYEQYF.

The rearrangement joins TRBV4-3 to TRBJ2-2; the D gene TCRdb calls, TRBD1, cannot be checked with no DNA. This CDR3 has 15 amino acids. Germline CDR1 and CDR2: LGHNA and YSLEER. This chain's CDR3 is CASSQDRGGTGELFF.

This chain links TRBV28 with TRBJ1-6. Germline lookup yields CDR1 MDHEN and CDR2 SYDVKM. The CDR3 length is 17 residues. The CDR3 spells CASSLSERSSYNSPLHF.

V usage is TRBV4-1 and J usage is TRBJ2-7; TCRdb returns TRBD2, unconfirmable since there is no DNA. The CDR3 sequence is 14 residues long. Germline assignment: CDR1 MGHRA and CDR2 YSYEKL. The CDR3 protein is CASSQDANYYEQYF.

The chain's CDR3 is CASSIGGTGWTYEQYF. V is TRBV14 and J is TRBJ2-7; TCRdb outputs TRBD1, but without DNA this stays unchecked. The CDR3 covers 16 residues. Per the germline V gene, CDR1 is SGHDN and CDR2 is FVKESK.

The V call is TRBV29-1, the J call TRBJ2-7; the TCRdb call, TRBD1, lacks DNA for checking. The CDR3 spans 13 residues. Germline V gene data show CDR1 as SQVTM and CDR2 as ANQGSEA. CDR3 region: CSVLGVMSYEQYF.

The chain couples TRBV4-1 to TRBJ2-2; checking the TCRdb D call of TRBD2 is not possible without DNA. The germline V gene encodes CDR1 MGHRA and CDR2 YSYEKL. The CDR3 runs 20 residues. CDR3 in amino acids: CASSQDWRLAGGPNTGELFF.

This chain connects TRBV24-1 to TRBJ2-1. Germline CDR1 and CDR2: KGHDR and SFDVKD. This CDR3 spans 16 amino acids. This CDR3 reads CATSDFVRSSYNEQFF.

The V call is TRBV27, the J call TRBJ2-1; TCRdb proposes TRBD2, but this gene call is untestable without DNA. The CDR3 extends over 14 amino acids. Germline lookup yields CDR1 MNHEY and CDR2 SMNVEV (reference sequence). The CDR3 loop is CASSYASGRNEQFF.

V gene TRBV10-1 combines with J gene TRBJ2-2; TCRdb designates TRBD2, a call that cannot be tested without DNA. The CDR3 covers 17 residues. Germline values: CDR1 WNHNN, CDR2 SYGVQD (reference sequence). CDR3 sequence reads: CASSESVLAGDTGELFF.

V usage is TRBV19 and J usage is TRBJ2-1; no DNA is available, so the TRBD1 call from TCRdb remains unchecked. This CDR3 spans 15 amino acids. Germline CDR1 LNHDA, CDR2 SQIVND (reference sequence). The CDR3 spells CASSIGLGRVNEQFF.

V gene TRBV7-2 combines with J gene TRBJ2-3; TCRdb designates TRBD1, a call that cannot be tested without DNA. This CDR3 comprises 16 residues. Germline V gene data show CDR1 as SGHTA and CDR2 as FQGNSA. CDR3 region: CASSLVETGTDGTQYF.